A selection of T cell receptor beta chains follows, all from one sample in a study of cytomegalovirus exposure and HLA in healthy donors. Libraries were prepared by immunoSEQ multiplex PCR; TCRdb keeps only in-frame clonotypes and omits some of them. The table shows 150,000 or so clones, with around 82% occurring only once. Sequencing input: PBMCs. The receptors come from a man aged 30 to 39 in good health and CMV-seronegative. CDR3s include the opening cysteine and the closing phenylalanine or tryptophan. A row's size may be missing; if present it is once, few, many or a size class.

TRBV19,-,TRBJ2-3,CASNGVADTQYF
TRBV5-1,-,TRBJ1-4,CASSLVANEKLFF
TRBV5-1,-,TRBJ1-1,CASSFRGNTEAFF
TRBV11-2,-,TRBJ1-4,CASSLDRAGGEKLFF
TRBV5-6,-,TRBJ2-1,CASSYPQGYNEQFF
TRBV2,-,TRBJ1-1,CATTGGSTEAFF
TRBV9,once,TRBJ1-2,CASSVGGTVLGYTF
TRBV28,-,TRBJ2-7,CASSRLAAGPEQYF
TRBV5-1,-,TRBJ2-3,CASSDPQRGPGDTQYF
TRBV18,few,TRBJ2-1,CASSPPDRGSSYNEQFF
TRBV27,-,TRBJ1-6,CATHPGQGNRSPLHF
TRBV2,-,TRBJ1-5,CASSLRGSPNQPQHF
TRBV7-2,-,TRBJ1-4,CASSVGQGQLFF
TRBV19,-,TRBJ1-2,CASSINTVNYGYTF
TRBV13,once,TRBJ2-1,CASSLGQGRNEQFF
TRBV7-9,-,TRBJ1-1,CASSLVTGWGTEAFF
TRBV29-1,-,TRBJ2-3,CSATPGDTQYF
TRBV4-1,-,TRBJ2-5,CASSQVRGATQYF
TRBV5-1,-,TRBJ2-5,CASSLVSGGETQYF
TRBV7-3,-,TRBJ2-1,CASSLNRGYNEQFF
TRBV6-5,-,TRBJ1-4,CASSEQGEKLFF
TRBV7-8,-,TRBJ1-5,CASRPGQVGGQPQHF
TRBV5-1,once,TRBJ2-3,CASSWVTGGSTDTQYF
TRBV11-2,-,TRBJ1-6,CASSLRSWTGHSSPLHF
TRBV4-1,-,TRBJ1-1,CASSPLGQGSLSLKVTEAFF
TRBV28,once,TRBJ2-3,CASSESGKGTDTQYF
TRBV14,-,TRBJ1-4,CASSLLSGAGTNEKLFF
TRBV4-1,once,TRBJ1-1,CASSLGEVNTEAFF
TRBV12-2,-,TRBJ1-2,CASRLARQDTNYGYTF
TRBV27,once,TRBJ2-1,CASSSWGQGNGPYNEQFF
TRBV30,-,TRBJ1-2,CAWGGLLEDGYTF
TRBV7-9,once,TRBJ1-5,CASSFSGLGNQPQHF
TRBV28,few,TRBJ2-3,CASSLSGELAHTQYF
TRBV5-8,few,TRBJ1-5,CASSLAGGRQPQHF
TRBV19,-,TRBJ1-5,CASSTGRDNQPQHF
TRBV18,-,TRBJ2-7,CASSPGNYEQYF
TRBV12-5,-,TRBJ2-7,CASRSSSGSIYEQYF
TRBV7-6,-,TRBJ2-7,CASSLDRSYEQYF
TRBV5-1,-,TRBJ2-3,CASSLLAGGGDTQYF
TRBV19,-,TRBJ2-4,CASSISGGANIQYF
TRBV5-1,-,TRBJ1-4,CASSQEGLPREKLFF
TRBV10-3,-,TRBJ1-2,CAISPRDSYGYTF